This TCR beta chain was obtained from a study of T cell responses to AZD1222 COVID-19 vaccine. Some clones are missing from TCRdb's copy, which holds only in-frame ones; the method was immunoSEQ multiplex PCR. The data show under 150,000 clones, around nine tenths seen once. Between the trimmed V and J ends, which lost 3 bases and 6 bases, there was a span of 13 bases. Germline CDR1 is LNHDA and CDR2 is SQIVND (reference sequence). The CDR3 is made up of 14 amino acids. The receptor was derived from an adult in good health. This specimen consisted of peripheral blood, obtained on day 0 of AZD1222 vaccination. This chain joins TRBV19 and TRBJ2-3; the D gene is possibly TRBD2 (5 bases). In nucleotides, the CDR3 is TGTGCCAGTAGTATGGACTCTTTACTCGATACGCAGTATTTT. Protein product: CASSMDSLLDTQYF.